Following are 3 T cell receptor beta chains from one sample sequenced in a study of blood T cell repertoires in COVID-19. Generated by immunoSEQ multiplex PCR, the TCRdb table keeps only in-frame clones and is missing some. The table lists some 200,000 clones, around 76% of them singletons. The sample was peripheral blood. The receptors were gathered from a woman between 50 and 59 years old with active or convalescent COVID-19.

This clone has a single count. V gene TRBV7-2 combines with J gene TRBJ1-4; D gene unclear. Trimming removed 5 bases at V and 8 bases at J, with 9 bases between. CDR1 is SGHTA, CDR2 FQGNSA, per germline. CDR3 length: 12 residues. The CDR3 here is CASSPSREKLFF. CDR3 coding DNA: TGTGCCAGCAGCCCCTCGAGGGAAAAACTGTTTTTT.

The chain couples TRBV7-8 to TRBJ1-2, with 7 bases aligning to TRBD1. Germline assignment: CDR1 SGHVS and CDR2 FQNEAQ. Unmatched junction bases numbered 5, after V lost 2 bases and J lost 2 bases. The CDR3 is 15 residues long. CDR3 bases: TGTGCCAGCAGCTTACAATCAGGGGGGAACTATGGCTACACCTTC. Translation gives CASSLQSGGNYGYTF.

The gene calls are TRBV5-5 and TRBJ1-4; D is unclear. The CDR3 consists of 14 residues. The germline V and J ends were trimmed by 4 bases and 3 bases, with 10 bases remaining between them. The V gene's germline CDR1 is SGHKS and CDR2 YYEKEE (reference sequence). The CDR3 bases are TGTGCCAGCAGCCCGGGTCCCTCTAATGAAAAACTGTTTTTT. It codes for CASSPGPSNEKLFF.